The clone carrying this T cell receptor beta chain was detected only a few times. The antigen is unknown. This sample stems from a study of T-cell reconstitution after alpha-beta-depleted transplantation in children. Deletions cut 0 bases from V and 6 bases from J, with 15 bases between. CDR3 size: 15 residues. Germline V gene lookup returns CDR1 ENHRY and CDR2 SYGVKD. It was with unique molecular identifiers that the TCRbeta library was prepared. TCRdb fed the PCR reads into MiXCR, producing one record per CDR3 protein. The data contain around 960,000 distinct CDR3 sequences, about 29% of them singletons. Regarding the study as a whole: Recipient T cells and thymic progenitors that survived gave rise to the high TCRbeta diversity observed at day 60 in some patients. T-cell numbers and diversity, one year after transplant, stemmed largely from T cells that were newly produced. Several hundred expanded graft clones reportedly gave rise to the alpha-beta T cells present about two months after transplant.

The source of this sequence is a boy younger than two who had a stem cell transplant for SCID, so the T cells may come from the graft donor. J is TRBJ2-7 and V is TRBV10-3; no clear D gene. The source was PBMCs, mostly from graft donor cells, collected 360 days after TCRalphabeta/CD19-depleted stem cell transplant. The CDR3 nucleotides are TGTGCCATCAGTGAGTCGTACAGTCTTGCCTCCGAGCAGTACTTC. It encodes CAISESYSLASEQYF.